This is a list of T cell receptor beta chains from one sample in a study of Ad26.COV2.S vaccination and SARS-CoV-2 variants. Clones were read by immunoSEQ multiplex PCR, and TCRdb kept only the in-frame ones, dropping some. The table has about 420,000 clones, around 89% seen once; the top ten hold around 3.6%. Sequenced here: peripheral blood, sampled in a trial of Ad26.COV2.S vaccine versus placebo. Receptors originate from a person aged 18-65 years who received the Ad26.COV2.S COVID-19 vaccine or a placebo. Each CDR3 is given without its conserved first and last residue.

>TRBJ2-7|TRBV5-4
ASSLSPGLAGFEQY
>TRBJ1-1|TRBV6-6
ASSYHFRGGNTEAF
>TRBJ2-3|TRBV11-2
ASSPGAGEWDTQY
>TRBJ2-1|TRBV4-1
ASSQDTSSGGGARNEQF
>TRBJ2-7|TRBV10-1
ASSEPGTGEY
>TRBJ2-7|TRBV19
ASSIDLQGWSYEQY
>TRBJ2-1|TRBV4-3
ASSHELSSYNEQF
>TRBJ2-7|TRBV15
ATSRDRGYEQY
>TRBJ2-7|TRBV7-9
ASSHTHRTYEQY
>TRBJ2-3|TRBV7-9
ASSSPQAAQADTQY
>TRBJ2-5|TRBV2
ASRGPGEPQETQY
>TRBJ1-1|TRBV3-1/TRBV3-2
ASSQARELNTEAF
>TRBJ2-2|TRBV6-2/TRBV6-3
ASSPGLAANTGELF
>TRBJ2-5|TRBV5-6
ASSLPQGAGETQY
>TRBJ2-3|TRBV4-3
ASSQDRTDTQY
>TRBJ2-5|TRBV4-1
ATKQSGAAVETQY
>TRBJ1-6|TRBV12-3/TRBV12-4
ASSLQVRGPLH
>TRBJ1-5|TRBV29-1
SVREASQPQH
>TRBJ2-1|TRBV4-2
ASSQDRTEQF
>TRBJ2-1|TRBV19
ASSIGLAPPYNEQF
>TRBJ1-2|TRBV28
ASSRDRGPAGYT
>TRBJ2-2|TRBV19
ASSSRTETGELF
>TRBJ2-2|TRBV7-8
ASSLRRTGELF
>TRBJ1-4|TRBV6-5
ASSRQVRGNEKLF
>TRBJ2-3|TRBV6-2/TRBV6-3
ASSREGEADTQY
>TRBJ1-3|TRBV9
ASSVDSGNTIY
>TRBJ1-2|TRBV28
ASIRNIPGYGYT
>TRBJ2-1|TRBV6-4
ASSAAGTRGVGEQF
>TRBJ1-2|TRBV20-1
SAPGRGGYT
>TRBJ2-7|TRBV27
ASSFGAGPEQY
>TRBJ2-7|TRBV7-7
ASSLGPGSSYEQY
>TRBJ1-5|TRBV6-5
ASSYSWGSNQPQH
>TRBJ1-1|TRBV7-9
ASRPTLNTEAF
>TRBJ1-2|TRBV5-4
ASSPGGYGYT
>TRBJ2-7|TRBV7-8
ASSSDSRLVYEQY
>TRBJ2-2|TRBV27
ASSLLGQNTGELF
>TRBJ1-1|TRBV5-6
ASNGAGFGTEAF
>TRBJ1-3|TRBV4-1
ASSPHSTSGNTIY
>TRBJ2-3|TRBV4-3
ASSQERGVSLAQY
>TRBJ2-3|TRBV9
ASSVGTLTDTQY
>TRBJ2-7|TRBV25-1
ASTRTGTSYEQY
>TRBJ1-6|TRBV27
ASSLSSYNSPLH
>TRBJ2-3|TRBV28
ASSFLGGLAGTTDTQY
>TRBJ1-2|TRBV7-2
ASSGSGQGFGYT
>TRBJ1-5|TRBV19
ASSNSGLSNQPQH
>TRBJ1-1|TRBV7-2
ASSPVGGRNTEAF
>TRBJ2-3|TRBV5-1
ASSQTGTRGYLSDTQY
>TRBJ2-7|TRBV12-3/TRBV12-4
ASSRGGYEQY
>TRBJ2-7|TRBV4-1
ASSHSPGTNEQY
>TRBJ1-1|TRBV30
AWSGPPRAEAF
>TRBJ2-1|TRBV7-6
ASSSAVLAGGGYEQF
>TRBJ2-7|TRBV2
ASRDLRGRPYEQY
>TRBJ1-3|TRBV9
ASSVGDPGQPGNTIY
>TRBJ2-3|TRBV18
ASSWSGGATDTQY
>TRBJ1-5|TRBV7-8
ASSSYGQLNQPQH
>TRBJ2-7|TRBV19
ASSMGQGGSYEQY
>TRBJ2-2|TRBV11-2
ASSTSYRGRTSTGELF
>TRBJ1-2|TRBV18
ASSPQGPYGYT
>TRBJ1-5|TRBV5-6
ASSFGTGNQPQH